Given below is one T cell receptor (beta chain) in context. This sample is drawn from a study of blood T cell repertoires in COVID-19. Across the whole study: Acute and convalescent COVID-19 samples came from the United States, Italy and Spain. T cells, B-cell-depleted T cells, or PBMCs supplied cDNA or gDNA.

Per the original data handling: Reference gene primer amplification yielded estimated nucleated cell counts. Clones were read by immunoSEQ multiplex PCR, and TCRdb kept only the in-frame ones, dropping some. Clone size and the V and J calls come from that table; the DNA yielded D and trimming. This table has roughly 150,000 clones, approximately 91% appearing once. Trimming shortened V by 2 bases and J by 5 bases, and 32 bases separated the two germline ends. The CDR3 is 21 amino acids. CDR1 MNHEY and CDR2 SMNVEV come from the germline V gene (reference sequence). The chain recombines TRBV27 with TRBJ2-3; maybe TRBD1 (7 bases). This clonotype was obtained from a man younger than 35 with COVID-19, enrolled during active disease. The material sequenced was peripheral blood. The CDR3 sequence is CASSLRDRVFGRGGFGDTQYF. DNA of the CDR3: TGTGCCAGCAGTTTAAGGGACAGAGTCTTTGGGCGGGGTGGGTTTGGAGATACGCAGTATTTT.